This T cell receptor beta chain was sequenced for a study of shared clonotypes between healthy human individuals. The authors divided CD4+ cells into CD45RA+ naive and CD45RA-negative memory subsets. Points from the study as a whole: Against clonotypes common to all four donors, non-shared ones had lower generation probabilities. Sampling involved blood alone; tissue repertoires likely differ.

About this clone: Antigen unknown.

V was clipped by 1 base and J by 3 bases, with 12 bases between them. The germline gives CDR1 KGHSH, CDR2 LQKENI. CDR3 length: 15 amino acids. The run depth of the assay was deep. Data came from immunoSEQ multiplex PCR; TCRdb stores just in-frame clones and leaves some out. Of some 1,600,000 clones in the sample, approximately 98% were seen once. The sequencing sample was made of naive CD4+ T cells sorted from blood. The subset: CD45RA+ positively selected. This chain connects TRBV18 to TRBJ2-5, with TRBD1 as a possible D gene (7 bases). The receptor was isolated from a man aged 25-45 years in good health. The CDR3 spells CASSPLQGRKETQYF. The CDR3 DNA reads as TGTGCCAGCTCACCACTACAGGGGAGGAAAGAGACCCAGTACTTC.